This T cell receptor beta chain derives from a study of T cells in Graves' hyperthyroidism and ophthalmopathy. Turning to the study itself: Peripheral blood was taken when the disease was first diagnosed, before any treatment began.

Graves' hyperthyroidism showing no ophthalmopathy progression within 18 months was considered stable. PBMCs were collected from an approximately 9.2 ml volume of fresh peripheral blood. The CDR3 is 17 amino acids. Losses at the gene ends were 1 base for V and 5 bases for J; bases not matched to a gene: 11. The germline V gene encodes CDR1 MNHEY and CDR2 SMNVEV (reference sequence). RNA transcripts gave rise to amplified TCR beta CDR3 regions. A set of HTBI primers served as the primers for a first-round RT-PCR of the TCR CDR3. TCRdb re-called the multiplex PCR reads with MiXCR, one entry per CDR3 protein. This table holds around 300,000 distinct CDR3 sequences, approximately 15% found once. This clonotype was recorded at least ten times.

This clonotype was sampled from a woman aged 40-49 years with Graves' hyperthyroidism. The material sequenced was blood. V is TRBV27 and J is TRBJ2-3, with TRBD2 matching over 8 bases. CDR3 loop: CASSLLGLGLNKDTQYF. CDR3 nucleotide sequence: TGTGCCAGCAGTTTATTGGGACTAGGATTAAATAAAGATACGCAGTATTTT.